The next 29 T cell receptor beta chains were all read from a single sample in a study of blood T cell repertoires in COVID-19. Produced via immunoSEQ multiplex PCR; TCRdb's table is partial and in-frame only. The sample has approximately 130,000 clones; under 85% are singletons. Input material: PBMCs or T cells enriched from blood (not recorded which). Receptors were obtained from a man younger than 45 who had recovered from COVID-19.

The rearrangement uses TRBV27 and TRBJ2-5, with 8 nucleotides matching TRBD1. CDR1 is MNHEY, CDR2 SMNVEV, per germline (reference sequence). The CDR3 length is 15 residues. The V gene end was trimmed by 1 base and the J gene end by 4 bases; junction bases not matched to a gene: 5. The CDR3 sequence: CASSLLGQGGETQYF. Here the CDR3 DNA reads TGTGCCAGCAGTTTATTAGGACAGGGTGGAGAGACCCAGTACTTC.

CDR3 bases: TGCGCCAGCAGTGAGTCGACTAGCGGGAGGCAGTACTTC. It yields the protein CASSESTSGRQYF. The chain links TRBV10-1 to TRBJ2-7; 12 bases are a match to TRBD2. The V gene end was trimmed by 0 bases and the J gene end by 9 bases; junction bases not matched to a gene: 0. CDR3 length: 13 residues. The V gene's germline CDR1 is WNHNN and CDR2 SYGVQD (reference sequence).

The chain links TRBV19 to TRBJ2-7; 9 bases match TRBD1. The germline CDR1 and CDR2 sequences are LNHDA and SQIVND (reference sequence). This CDR3 contains 15 residues. V shed 4 bases, J shed 0 bases, and the junction held 4 bases outside the gene matches. This CDR3 reads CASSKTGGSSYEQYF. CDR3 DNA sequence: TGTGCCAGTAGTAAGACAGGGGGGAGCTCCTACGAGCAGTACTTC. The variable domain in full, completed from reference TRBV19 and TRBJ2-7, reads DGGITQSPKYLFRKEGQNVTLSCEQNLNHDAMYWYRQDPGQGLRLIYYSQIVNDFQKGDIAEGYSVSREKKESFPLTVTSAQKNPTAFYLCASSKTGGSSYEQYFGPGTRLTVT.

The genes are TRBV15 and TRBJ2-7, with D tentatively TRBD1 (6 bases). V lost 2 bases, J lost 4 bases, and 15 bases lay in between. The CDR3 spans 15 residues. CDR1 is LNHNV, CDR2 YYDKDF, per germline (reference sequence). CDR3 amino acids: CATSRWAGTQYEQYF. CDR3 in DNA: TGTGCCACCAGCAGATGGGCAGGGACACAGTACGAGCAGTACTTC.

The rearrangement uses TRBV4-2 and TRBJ2-3; 9 bases are shared with TRBD2. The CDR3 spans 15 residues. The germline CDR1 and CDR2 sequences are LGHNA and YNFKEQ. With V trimmed by 2 bases and J by 7 bases, 7 bases remained unmatched. The CDR3 sequence is CASSQIAGAENTQYF. CDR3 coding DNA: TGTGCCAGCAGCCAAATAGCGGGAGCGGAGAATACGCAGTATTTT.

V usage is TRBV19 and J usage is TRBJ1-4, with D tentatively TRBD1 (6 bases). This CDR3 region has 14 residues. Germline CDR1 reads LNHDA; CDR2 reads SQIVND (reference sequence). Trimming shortened V by 5 bases and J by 4 bases, and 11 bases separated the two germline ends. CDR3 sequence: CASSFRGLNEKLFF. The CDR3 nucleotides are TGTGCCAGTAGTTTCAGGGGTCTTAATGAAAAACTGTTTTTT.

This sequence joins TRBV21-1 and TRBJ1-5. TRBV21-1 is a recognized pseudogene. CDR3 length: 17 residues. CDR3 sequence: CASSKDGGKDSNQPQHF. In DNA, the CDR3 is TGTGCCAGCAGCAAAGACGGAGGGAAAGATAGCAATCAGCCCCAGCATTTT.

This chain links TRBV7-9 with TRBJ1-2; D gene ambiguous. The CDR3 loop spans 15 amino acids. Per the germline V gene, CDR1 is SEHNR and CDR2 is FQNEAQ (reference sequence). V was shortened by 0 bases and J by 7 bases, with 15 bases between the two germline ends. CDR3 coding DNA: TGTGCCAGCAGCTTAGCGACGTTCGGTACGGGTGGCTACACCTTC. It encodes CASSLATFGTGGYTF.

As for this clone: The same CDR3 is also encoded by other DNA sequences in this sample. CDR3 DNA: TGCAGCGTTGGGACAGGGGGCAATCAGCCCCAGCATTTT. As protein: CSVGTGGNQPQHF. The chain employs TRBV29-1 and TRBJ1-5, with 9 positions matching TRBD1. Germline V lookup: CDR1 SQVTM, CDR2 ANQGSEA. Trimming removed 4 bases from V and 2 bases from J; junction bases left unmatched: 0. The CDR3 covers 13 residues.

This chain links TRBV7-9 with TRBJ1-2, with no clear D. Trimming left V 3 bases short and J 2 bases short, with 13 bases between. The CDR3 extends over 15 amino acids. Germline-derived CDR1 and CDR2 are SEHNR and FQNEAQ (reference sequence). Here the CDR3 reads CASSFLLVSNYGYTF. In nucleotides, the CDR3 is TGTGCCAGCAGCTTCCTATTGGTATCAAACTATGGCTACACCTTC.

The rearrangement links TRBV5-6 to TRBJ1-6; possibly TRBD1 for D (5 bases). Trimming shortened V by 1 base and J by 10 bases, and 18 bases separated the two germline ends. CDR1 is SGHDT, CDR2 YYEEEE, per germline. The CDR3 is 16 residues long. In DNA, the CDR3 is TGTGCCAGCAGCTTGTCTACAGGTATGCGATCATCACCCCTCCACTTT. Its translation: CASSLSTGMRSSPLHF. The whole variable domain, remainder taken from reference TRBV5-6 and TRBJ1-6, is DAGVTQSPTHLIKTRGQQVTLRCSPKSGHDTVSWYQQALGQGPQFIFQYYEEEERQRGNFPDRFSGHQFPNYSSELNVNALLLGDSALYLCASSLSTGMRSSPLHFGNGTRLTVT.

The V and J genes are TRBV5-1 and TRBJ1-1, with D tentatively TRBD1 (5 bases). The CDR3 has 14 amino acids. Germline lookup yields CDR1 SGHRS and CDR2 YFSETQ. Trimming took off 4 bases at V and 5 bases at J, with 15 bases between the two ends. Written as DNA, the CDR3 is TGCGCCAGCAGCGCTCAGGGAATGGAGACTGAAGCTTTCTTT. It translates to CASSAQGMETEAFF. Filled out from reference TRBV5-1 and TRBJ1-1, the complete variable domain reads KAGVTQTPRYLIKTRGQQVTLSCSPISGHRSVSWYQQTPGQGLQFLFEYFSETQRNKGNFPGRFSGRQFSNSRSEMNVSTLELGDSALYLCASSAQGMETEAFFGQGTRLTVV.

The chain carries TRBV12-5 and TRBJ1-2; a possible D gene is TRBD1 (6 bases). Germline values: CDR1 LGHNT, CDR2 FRNRAP. Trimming left V 0 bases short and J 6 bases short, with 17 bases between. This CDR3 comprises 16 residues. The CDR3 DNA reads TGTGCTAGTGGTTTGGTACTTTACAGGGCCACTCATGGCTACACCTTC. Its translation: CASGLVLYRATHGYTF. The entire variable domain, with the rest obtained from reference TRBV12-5 and TRBJ1-2, is as follows: DARVTQTPRHKVTEMGQEVTMRCQPILGHNTVFWYRQTMMQGLELLAYFRNRAPLDDSGMPKDRFSAEMPDATLATLKIQPSEPRDSAVYFCASGLVLYRATHGYTFGSGTRLTVV.

V gene TRBV24-1 combines with J gene TRBJ2-3; 9 bases are a match to TRBD2. The CDR3 loop spans 17 amino acids. Germline-derived CDR1 and CDR2 are KGHDR and SFDVKD. With 2 bases clipped from V and 5 bases from J, the junction kept 10 bases outside the gene matches. The CDR3 here is CATSDSSGMTSGDTQYF. The CDR3 DNA sequence: TGTGCCACCAGTGATTCGTCAGGGATGACTAGCGGAGATACGCAGTATTTT.

The rearrangement links TRBV18 to TRBJ2-5; TRBD1 aligns across 9 bases. The CDR3 extends over 15 amino acids. V was clipped by 6 bases and J by 5 bases; unmatched bases: 10. Germline assignment: CDR1 KGHSH and CDR2 LQKENI. CDR3 DNA sequence: TGTGCCAGCTCCCTAGGGACAGGGAGCGAGGAGACCCAGTACTTC. Translated: CASSLGTGSEETQYF.

The rearrangement joins TRBV29-1 to TRBJ2-3, with TRBD2 as a possible D gene (5 bases). The germline V and J ends were trimmed by 1 base and 1 base, with 12 bases remaining between them. The length of the CDR3 is 15 residues. Germline V gene data show CDR1 as SQVTM and CDR2 as ANQGSEA. CDR3 nucleotide sequence: TGCAGCGTTGAAGTCCCTGCGGGCGGCACAGATACGCAGTATTTT. This encodes CSVEVPAGGTDTQYF.

This chain links TRBV18 with TRBJ1-2, with 9 bases fitting TRBD1. CDR1 KGHSH and CDR2 LQKENI come from the germline V gene. This CDR3 is 20 amino acids long. Unmatched junction bases numbered 17, after V lost 3 bases and J lost 0 bases. CDR3 in DNA: TGTGCCAGCTCACCTTCGAATGGACAGGGGATTGTGGGGACTAACTATGGCTACACCTTC. Translating it yields CASSPSNGQGIVGTNYGYTF.

This clone was seen more than once but under ten times. The chain uses TRBV14 and TRBJ1-1; D gene uncertain. With 7 bases removed from V and 7 bases from J, the gap between germline ends came to 19 bases. CDR3 size: 14 residues. Per the germline V gene, CDR1 is SGHDN and CDR2 is FVKESK. CDR3 nucleotide sequence: TGTGCCAGCAAAAGTTTCGAACTACGGGGTGAAGCTTTCTTT. Translating it yields CASKSFELRGEAFF.

The chain has TRBV4-1 and TRBJ1-2; TRBD1 agrees at 7 bases. With V trimmed by 1 base and J by 5 bases, 7 bases remained unmatched. There are 15 residues in the CDR3. Germline CDR1 and CDR2: MGHRA and YSYEKL. The CDR3 loop is CASSQAQTGPYGYTF. The CDR3, as DNA: TGCGCCAGCAGCCAAGCCCAGACAGGGCCGTATGGCTACACCTTC.

The CDR3 loop reads CASSFGAEAFF. The DNA of the CDR3 is TGTGCCAGCAGCTTCGGAGCTGAAGCTTTCTTT. The V call is TRBV5-6, the J call TRBJ1-1; D is unresolved. Deletions cut 2 bases from V and 6 bases from J, with 5 bases between. CDR3 length equals 11 residues. Germline values: CDR1 SGHDT, CDR2 YYEEEE.

The chain uses TRBV28 and TRBJ1-4, with D hard to call. There are 14 residues in the CDR3. The V gene lost 2 bases and the J gene lost 10 bases, with 14 bases spanning the gap. The V gene's germline CDR1 is MDHEN and CDR2 SYDVKM. The CDR3 coding sequence is TGTGCCAGCAGTTTACCGTCCGGGGTCGGAAAACTGTTTTTT. Its translation is CASSLPSGVGKLFF.

The chain is built from TRBV19 and TRBJ2-5, with D possibly matching TRBD1 (5 bases). V lost 4 bases to trimming and J lost 4 bases, with 16 bases between them. The CDR3 is 15 amino acids. From germline, CDR1 is LNHDA and CDR2 SQIVND (reference sequence). The CDR3 DNA reads TGTGCCAGTAGTAAATACCAGGGCGGTGTAGAGACCCAGTACTTC. It codes for CASSKYQGGVETQYF.

The J gene is TRBJ2-7, the V gene TRBV11-1, with D uncertain. CDR1 and CDR2 from the germline V gene are SGHAT and FQDESV (reference sequence). Between the trimmed V and J ends, which lost 5 bases and 4 bases, there was a span of 12 bases. The CDR3 is 13 amino acids. CDR3 residues: CASSPETVYEQYF. For the CDR3, the DNA is TGTGCCAGCAGCCCGGAGACGGTTTACGAGCAGTACTTC.

The genes are TRBV25-1 and TRBJ1-2; D is uncertain. The ends were cut back, 4 bases at V and 2 bases at J, with 8 bases in the middle. The CDR3 sequence is 13 residues long. Germline V gene sequence: CDR1 MGHDK, CDR2 SYGVNS. CDR3: CASSGTGNYGYTF. The DNA of the CDR3 is TGTGCCAGCAGTGGGACTGGAAACTATGGCTACACCTTC.

The chain is built from TRBV14 and TRBJ1-1; D is unresolved. This CDR3 spans 16 amino acids. The germline V gene has CDR1 SGHDN and CDR2 FVKESK. V gave up 4 bases and J gave up 0 bases, with 15 bases separating them. CDR3 sequence: CASSRLIGPLNTEAFF. The CDR3 DNA is TGTGCCAGCAGCCGGCTAATTGGGCCTTTGAACACTGAAGCTTTCTTT.

This clone has just a few counts. J is TRBJ2-2 and V is TRBV5-4; 12 bases align to TRBD2. CDR1 is SGHNT and CDR2 is YYREEE in the germline V gene (reference sequence). Trimming at V came to 3 bases and at J to 6 bases, leaving 3 bases not matched to a gene. The CDR3 totals 15 residues. The CDR3 reads CASSSRLAGAGELFF. The CDR3 DNA sequence: TGTGCCAGCAGCTCCCGACTAGCGGGGGCCGGGGAGCTGTTTTTT.

The chain links TRBV19 to TRBJ1-4, with 8 bases matching TRBD1. Germline V gene data show CDR1 as LNHDA and CDR2 as SQIVND (reference sequence). The CDR3 is made up of 18 amino acids. J was trimmed by 1 base and V by 5 bases; bases with no gene match: 12. The CDR3 DNA reads TGTGCCAGTAGTCAAAATCCGGGACAGGCTCTAACTAATGAAAAACTGTTTTTT. Translation: CASSQNPGQALTNEKLFF.

The chain is built from TRBV3-1 (or the pseudogene TRBV3-2) and TRBJ2-5; TRBD2 matches at 11 bases. Germline CDR1 LGHDT, CDR2 YNNKEL (reference sequence). Trimming took 0 bases from V and 2 from J; bases not matched to a gene: 8. The CDR3 has 18 amino acids. The CDR3 spells CASSQEGLAGGAQETQYF. Here the CDR3 DNA reads TGTGCCAGCAGCCAAGAGGGTCTAGCGGGGGGTGCACAAGAGACCCAGTACTTC.

The V call is TRBV18, the J call TRBJ2-4; a possible D gene is TRBD1 (5 bases). Germline CDR1 reads KGHSH; CDR2 reads LQKENI. The CDR3 has 16 residues. V shed 2 bases and J shed 5 bases, with 16 bases lying between them. The CDR3 DNA reads as TGTGCCAGCTCACCATTCAGGGCGGTTGCGGAAAACATTCAGTACTTC. Its protein is CASSPFRAVAENIQYF.